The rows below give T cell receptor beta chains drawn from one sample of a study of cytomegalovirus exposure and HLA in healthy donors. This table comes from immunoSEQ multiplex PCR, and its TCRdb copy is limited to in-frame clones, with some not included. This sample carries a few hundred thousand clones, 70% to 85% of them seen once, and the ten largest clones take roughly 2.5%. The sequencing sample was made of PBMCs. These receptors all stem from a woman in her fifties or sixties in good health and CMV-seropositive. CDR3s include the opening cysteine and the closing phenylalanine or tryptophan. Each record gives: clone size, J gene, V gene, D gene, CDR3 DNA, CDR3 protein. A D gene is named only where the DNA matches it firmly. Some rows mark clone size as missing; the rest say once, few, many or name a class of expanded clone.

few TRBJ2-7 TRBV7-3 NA TGTGCCAGCAGCCAGGGGCGGGGGCTCGAGCAGTACTTC CASSQGRGLEQYF
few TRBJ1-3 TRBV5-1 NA TGCGCCAGCAGCTCGGGATTATCCTCTGGAAACACCATATATTTT CASSSGLSSGNTIYF
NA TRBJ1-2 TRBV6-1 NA TGTGCCAGCAGTGACCCAGGGGATCCAAACTATGGCTACACCTTC CASSDPGDPNYGYTF
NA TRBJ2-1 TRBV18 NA TGTGCCAGCTCACCACCGGCCGGCGGGGGCTATGAGCAGTTCTTC CASSPPAGGGYEQFF
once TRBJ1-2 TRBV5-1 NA TGCGCCAGCAGCTTGGCTTTGGACACGCTTAACTATGGCTACACCTTC CASSLALDTLNYGYTF
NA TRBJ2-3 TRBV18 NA TGTGCCAGCTCACCACCATCGCAGAGCACAGATACGCAGTATTTT CASSPPSQSTDTQYF
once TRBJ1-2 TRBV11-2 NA TGTGCCAGCAGCCGAATCCAGGGGAACCGCTATGGCTACACCTTC CASSRIQGNRYGYTF
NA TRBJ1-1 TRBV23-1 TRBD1 TGCGCCAGCAGTCAATCGGAGCAGGGGGGCACTGAAGCTTTCTTT CASSQSEQGGTEAFF
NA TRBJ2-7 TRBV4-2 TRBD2 TGTGCCAGCAGCCAAGTTTCTAGCGGGAGACGCGCCTACGAGCAGTACTTC CASSQVSSGRRAYEQYF
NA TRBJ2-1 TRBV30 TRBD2 TGTGCCTGGAAAGGACTAGCGGGGGGAACTGAGCAGTTCTTC CAWKGLAGGTEQFF
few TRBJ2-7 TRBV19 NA TGTGCCAGTAGTATAACAGGGTTGTCCTACGAGCAGTACTTC CASSITGLSYEQYF
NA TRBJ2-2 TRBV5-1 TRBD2 TGCGCCAGCAGCTTATGGAGCGGGGGAAGCGGGGAGCTGTTTTTT CASSLWSGGSGELFF
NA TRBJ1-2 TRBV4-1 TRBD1 TGCGCCAGCAGCCAACAACAGGGGGTGTATGGCTACACCTTC CASSQQQGVYGYTF
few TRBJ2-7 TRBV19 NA TGTGCCAGTAGTATAGCCCCGGGACACTACGAGCAGTACTTC CASSIAPGHYEQYF
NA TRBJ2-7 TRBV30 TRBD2 TGTTTAGCGGGACGGTACGAGCAGTACTTC CLAGRYEQYF
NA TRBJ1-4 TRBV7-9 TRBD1 TGTGCCAGCAGCTTTACAGGGGCCGGCGAAAAACTGTTTTTT CASSFTGAGEKLFF
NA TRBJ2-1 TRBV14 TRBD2 TGTGCCAGCAGCCCCTTGGGGGGCCTTAGCGGGAGATGGAATGAGCAGTTCTTC CASSPLGGLSGRWNEQFF
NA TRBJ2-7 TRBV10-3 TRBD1 TGTGCCATCAGTGAGAACCCCGGGACAGGGCTCTACGAGCAGTACTTC CAISENPGTGLYEQYF
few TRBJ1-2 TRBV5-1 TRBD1 TGCGCCAGCAGCCAGACAGGGTCCGCTAACTATGGCTACACCTTC CASSQTGSANYGYTF
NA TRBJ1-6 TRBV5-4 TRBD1 TGTGCCAGCAGCTTGGGGGGACAGGAAGGAAATTCACCCCTCCACTTT CASSLGGQEGNSPLHF
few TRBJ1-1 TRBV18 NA TGTGCCAGCTCACCACCGCCAGGGTATGCTTTCTTT CASSPPPGYAFF
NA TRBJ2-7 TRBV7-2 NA TGTGCCAGCAGCATCCTAGGGGCGCTTGGTGACGAGCAGTACTTC CASSILGALGDEQYF
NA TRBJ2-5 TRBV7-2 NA TGTGCCAGCAGCCCCACCCTGGACGGGGATAAAGAGACCCAGTACTTC CASSPTLDGDKETQYF
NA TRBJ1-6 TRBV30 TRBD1 TGTGCCGGAAGGACAGGGGGCGCACCCAATTCACCCCTCCACTTT CAGRTGGAPNSPLHF
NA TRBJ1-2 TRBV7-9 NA TGTTCCAGCAGCTTAGTGTACAGGCCTCCTAACTATGGCTACACCTTC CSSSLVYRPPNYGYTF
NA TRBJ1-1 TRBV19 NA TGTGCCAGTAGTGTCTCAGGGACTTCGAGCACTGAAGCTTTCTTT CASSVSGTSSTEAFF
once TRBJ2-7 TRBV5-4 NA TGTGCCAGCTCACCCGGGACATCTTCCTACGAGCAGTACTTC CASSPGTSSYEQYF
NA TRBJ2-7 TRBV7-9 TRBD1 TGTGCCAGCAGCCCTTGGGACAGGGGAGTCGACGAGCAGTACTTC CASSPWDRGVDEQYF
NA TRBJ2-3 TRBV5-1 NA TGCGCCAGCACCGCCGGGAGACAAGGAGATACGCAGTATTTT CASTAGRQGDTQYF
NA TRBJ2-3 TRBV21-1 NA TGTGCCAGCAATCGGGACAGACGCACAGATACGCAGTATTTT CASNRDRRTDTQYF
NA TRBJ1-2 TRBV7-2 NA TGTGCCAGCAGCCCCCGGGCGGGGAACTACTATGGCTACACCTTC CASSPRAGNYYGYTF
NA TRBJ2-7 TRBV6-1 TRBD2 TGTGCCAGCACCGGAGCGGGAGGGTCCTACGAGCAGTACTTC CASTGAGGSYEQYF
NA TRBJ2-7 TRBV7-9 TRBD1 TGTTCCAGCAGCTTAATTCAGGGGGCGCCCCCCTACGAGCAGTACTTC CSSSLIQGAPPYEQYF
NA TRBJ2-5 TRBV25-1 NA TGTGCCAGCAGTGTACAGGGTTCGACGTACCAAGAGACCCAGTACTTC CASSVQGSTYQETQYF
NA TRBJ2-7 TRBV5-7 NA TGTGCCACCTATTTTCGTCGGTCGCAGTACTTC CATYFRRSQYF
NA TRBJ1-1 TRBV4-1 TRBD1 TGCGCCAGCAGCCACTATGGGACAGGGGGTTACACTGAAGCTTTCTTT CASSHYGTGGYTEAFF
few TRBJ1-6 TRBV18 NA TGTGCCAGCTCACCAGGGGCTAATTCACCCCTCCACTTT CASSPGANSPLHF
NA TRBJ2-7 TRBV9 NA TGTGCCAGCAGCGTAAAGGGGTCCTACGAGCAGTACTTC CASSVKGSYEQYF
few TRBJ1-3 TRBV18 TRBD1 TGTGCCAGCTCACCCCTTCTTCACAGGGGGCGCGATACCGGAAACACCATATATTTT CASSPLLHRGRDTGNTIYF
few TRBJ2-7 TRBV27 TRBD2 TGTGCCAGCAGTTTGATAGCGGGGGTGCGCTACGAGCAGTACTTC CASSLIAGVRYEQYF
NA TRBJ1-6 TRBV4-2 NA TGTGCCAGCAGCCAACGTAATTCACCCCTCCACTTT CASSQRNSPLHF
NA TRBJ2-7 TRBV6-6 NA TGTGCCAGCAGGGCTGGAGGGGCCCCCTACGAGCAGTACTTC CASRAGGAPYEQYF
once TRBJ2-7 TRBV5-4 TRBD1 TGTGCCAGCACCGCAGGTGGGACAGGGGGTGTTTCCTACGAGCAGTACTTC CASTAGGTGGVSYEQYF
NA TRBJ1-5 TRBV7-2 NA TGTGCCAGCAGCTTGAGGGGCAATCAGCCCCAGCATTTT CASSLRGNQPQHF
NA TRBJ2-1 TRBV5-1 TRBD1 TGCGCCAGCAGCTTGGCCCAGGGGGCCTACAATGAGCAGTTCTTC CASSLAQGAYNEQFF
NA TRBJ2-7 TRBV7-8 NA TGTGCCAGCGCTCGTGCTACCTACTACGAGCAGTACTTC CASARATYYEQYF
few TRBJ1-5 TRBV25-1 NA TGTGCCAGCAGTGAATCCGACAACCCAGTTCAGCCCCAGCATTTT CASSESDNPVQPQHF
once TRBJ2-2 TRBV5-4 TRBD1 TGTGCCAGCAGCCCGCGCCCAGACAGGGAGTCCGGGGAGCTGTTTTTT CASSPRPDRESGELFF
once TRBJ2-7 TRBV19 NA TGTGCCAGTAGTATATACGCAGGGGCGACCTCGCAGTACTTC CASSIYAGATSQYF
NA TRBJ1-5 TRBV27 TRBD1 TGTGCCAGCAGTCCTACAGGGGGCTGGGATCAGCCCCAGCATTTT CASSPTGGWDQPQHF
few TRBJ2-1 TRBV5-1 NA TGCGCCAGCAGCTTATCAGGACAGAACTCCTACAATGAGCAGTTCTTC CASSLSGQNSYNEQFF
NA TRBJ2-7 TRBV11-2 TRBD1 TGTGCCAGCAGCGAGAACAGGGGGTACTCCTACGAGCAGTACTTC CASSENRGYSYEQYF
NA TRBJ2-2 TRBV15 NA TGTGCCACCAGCAGAGTTCAGGGGCTGGGGACCGGGGAGCTGTTTTTT CATSRVQGLGTGELFF
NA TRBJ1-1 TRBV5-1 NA TGCGCCAGCAGCCCGGGAGACCTGAACACTGAAGCTTTCTTT CASSPGDLNTEAFF
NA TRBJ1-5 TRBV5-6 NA TGTGCCAGCAGCTTGGGGAGAAGCAATCAGCCCCAGCATTTT CASSLGRSNQPQHF
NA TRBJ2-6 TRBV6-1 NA TGTGCCTTTCGGGGTGCCTCTGGGGCCAACGTCCTGACTTTC CAFRGASGANVLTF
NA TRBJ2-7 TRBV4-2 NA TGTGCCAGCAGCCTATTTGAGGGAGTGACCTACGAGCAGTACTTC CASSLFEGVTYEQYF
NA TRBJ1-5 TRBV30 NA TGTGCCTGGAGTGAACAGGGAAGGGGCAATCAGCCCCAGCATTTT CAWSEQGRGNQPQHF